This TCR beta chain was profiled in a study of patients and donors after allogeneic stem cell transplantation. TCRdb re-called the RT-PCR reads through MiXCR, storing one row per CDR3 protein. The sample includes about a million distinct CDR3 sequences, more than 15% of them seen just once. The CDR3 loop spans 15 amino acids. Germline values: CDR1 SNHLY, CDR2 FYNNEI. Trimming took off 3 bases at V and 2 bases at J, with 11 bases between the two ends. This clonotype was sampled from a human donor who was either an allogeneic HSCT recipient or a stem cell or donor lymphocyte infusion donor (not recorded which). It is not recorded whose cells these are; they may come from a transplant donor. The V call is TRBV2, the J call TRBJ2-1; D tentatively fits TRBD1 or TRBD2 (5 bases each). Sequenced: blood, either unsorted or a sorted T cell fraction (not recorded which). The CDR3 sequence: CASSETRGPYNEQFF. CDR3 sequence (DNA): TGTGCCAGCAGTGAGACGAGGGGACCCTACAATGAGCAGTTCTTC.